A selection of T cell receptor beta chains follows, all from one sample in a study of T cells in tumors after PD-1 blockade. Assay used: immunoSEQ multiplex PCR; TCRdb lists only in-frame clones, some missing. Among 7,900 or so clones listed, roughly 57% were seen once. The sequencing used tumor tissue, collected after anti-PD-1 treatment. All receptors come from a human donor with basal cell carcinoma. The CDR3 runs from the conserved cysteine through the conserved F or W. The order of the fields is clone size, D gene, V gene, J gene, CDR3 DNA, CDR3 protein. D genes are given only for firm matches. The size of a clone is reported for some rows only, either as once, few or many, or as a class for expanded clones.

>.|TRBD1|TRBV9|TRBJ1-1
TGTGCCAGCAGCGTCCGGGACAGATCGAACACTGAAGCTTTCTTT
CASSVRDRSNTEAFF
>once|TRBD2|TRBV24-1|TRBJ2-5
TGTGCCACCAGTGATTTCGGCGGGGGGAAAGAGACCCAGTACTTC
CATSDFGGGKETQYF
>.|.|TRBV23-1|TRBJ1-5
TGCGCCAGCAGCCCACCGGGGGCCAATCAGCCCCAGCATTTT
CASSPPGANQPQHF
>.|.|TRBV5-4|TRBJ1-5
TGTGCCACTCGGGACGGACGATCCGGGAATCAGCCCCAGCATTTT
CATRDGRSGNQPQHF
>.|TRBD2|TRBV4-2|TRBJ2-7
TGTGCCAGCAGCCAAGAAGCGGGGGGGCCCGGGGAGCAGTACTTC
CASSQEAGGPGEQYF
>.|.|TRBV30|TRBJ2-1
TGTGCCTGGAGTCCACAGGGCGGATACTACAATGAGCAGTTCTTC
CAWSPQGGYYNEQFF
>.|.|TRBV30|TRBJ2-2
TGTGCCTGGAGTGTATTCAACACCGGGGAGCTGTTTTTT
CAWSVFNTGELFF
>.|.|TRBV9|TRBJ2-3
TGTGCCAGCAGCGTAGCTCGCAGGGATAGCACAGATACGCAGTATTTT
CASSVARRDSTDTQYF
>.|TRBD2|TRBV6-5|TRBJ2-5
TGTGCCAGAGGACTAGCGGGGCGCAAAGAGACCCAGTACTTC
CARGLAGRKETQYF
>.|TRBD1|TRBV6-5|TRBJ2-2
TGTGCCAGCAGGAAAGACAGGGTGGACACCGGGGAGCTGTTTTTT
CASRKDRVDTGELFF
>.|.|TRBV5-1|TRBJ2-3
TGCGCCAGCACCCTTGGTATTCCCACAGATACGCAGTATTTT
CASTLGIPTDTQYF
>.|TRBD2|TRBV7-7|TRBJ2-5
TGTGCTAGCAGCCGGGAGTCACTAGCGGGGCACTTCCCGGAAGGAAAGACCCAGTACTTC
CASSRESLAGHFPEGKTQYF
>.|TRBD1|TRBV28|TRBJ1-5
TGTGCCAGCAGTTTAATCGGGCAGGGGGGTCAGCCCCAGCATTTT
CASSLIGQGGQPQHF
>.|.|TRBV2|TRBJ1-1
TGTGCCAGCAAAGAGGGAGCCACCGACACTGAAGCTTTCTTT
CASKEGATDTEAFF
>once|.|TRBV7-8|TRBJ1-2
TGTGCCAGCAGCTTAGAGGGGACCCTCTATGGCTACACCTTC
CASSLEGTLYGYTF
>.|TRBD2|TRBV30|TRBJ2-7
TGTGCCTGGAGTGTAAGCTTGGGGCGGGGGTATACCTACGAGCAGTACTTC
CAWSVSLGRGYTYEQYF
>few|TRBD1|TRBV4-1|TRBJ2-3
TGCGCCAGCAGCCAAGTAGGACAGGAAGGTAGCACAGATACGCAGTATTTT
CASSQVGQEGSTDTQYF
>.|TRBD1|TRBV5-6|TRBJ1-6
TGTGCCAGCAACTGGGACAGGACAAATTCACCCCTCCACTTT
CASNWDRTNSPLHF
>.|TRBD1|TRBV28|TRBJ1-3
TGTGCCAGCAGGACAGGGGGCTCTGGAAACACCATATATTTT
CASRTGGSGNTIYF
>.|.|TRBV30|TRBJ1-3
TGTGCCTGGGAACCGGGTCTCTCTGGAAACACCATATATTTT
CAWEPGLSGNTIYF
>large|.|TRBV10-3|TRBJ2-7
TGTGCCATCACCCCGGACATCTCCTACGAGCAGTACTTC
CAITPDISYEQYF
>once|TRBD2|TRBV7-9|TRBJ2-7
TGTGCCAGCAGCTTAGGGAGCCTAGCGGAGTACGAGCAGTACTTC
CASSLGSLAEYEQYF
>medium-sized|TRBD2|TRBV13|TRBJ2-1
TGTGCCAGCAGGCTTCTCTTTGCGGGGGGTGGTGAGCAGTTCTTC
CASRLLFAGGGEQFF
>.|TRBD1|TRBV11-3|TRBJ2-2
TGTGCCAGCAGCTCCGGACAGGGATCGAACACCGGGGAGCTGTTTTTT
CASSSGQGSNTGELFF
>.|.|TRBV6-5|TRBJ2-7
TGTGCCAGCACCCCTAGAGGGGTCTCCTACGAGCAGTACTTC
CASTPRGVSYEQYF
>.|.|TRBV2|TRBJ1-1
TGTGCCAGCAGTGAACCGGGAGGCGGGGACACTGAAGCTTTCTTT
CASSEPGGGDTEAFF
>.|TRBD2|TRBV15|TRBJ2-3
TGTGCCACCAGCAGAGGGCCCAGCGGGGGTTATAGCACAGATACGCAGTATTTT
CATSRGPSGGYSTDTQYF
>few|.|TRBV5-4|TRBJ2-7
TGTGCCAGCAGCTTAGGCGGCTACGAGCAGTACTTC
CASSLGGYEQYF
>.|.|TRBV2|TRBJ1-4
TGTGCCAGCAGAGAGGGGCAGGGGCAAGAAAAACTGTTTTTT
CASREGQGQEKLFF
>medium-sized|TRBD1|TRBV14|TRBJ2-5
TGTGCCAGCAGCCCTGCAGGGGGTTGGACCCAGTACTTC
CASSPAGGWTQYF
>.|.|TRBV9|TRBJ2-1
TGTGCCAGCAGCGTTTTTGGTAATGAGCAGTTCTTC
CASSVFGNEQFF
>.|TRBD1|TRBV3-1/TRBV3-2|TRBJ2-1
TGTGCCAGCAGCCCCCGGACAGGGAACACCTACAATGAGCAGTTCTTC
CASSPRTGNTYNEQFF
>once|.|TRBV5-1|TRBJ1-1
TGCGCCAGCAGCTCTAGGGGGACGAACACTGAAGCTTTCTTT
CASSSRGTNTEAFF
>.|TRBD1|TRBV18|TRBJ2-2
TGTGCCAGCTCACCACCGGACAGGGGTACCGGGGAGCTGTTTTTT
CASSPPDRGTGELFF
>.|TRBD1|TRBV7-8|TRBJ2-7
TGTGCCAGCAGCTTAATAGGGACAGGAGATTACGAGCAGTACTTC
CASSLIGTGDYEQYF